This T cell receptor beta chain derives from a study of blood T cell repertoires in COVID-19. Original handling: Counts of nucleated cells, estimated from reference gene primer amplification, were obtained. The repertoire was sequenced with immunoSEQ multiplex PCR; TCRdb's copy has only in-frame clones and lacks some. D and trimming come from the DNA, and the V and J calls and clone size come from that table. The sample has about 110,000 clones, around three quarters seen once. Trimming took 5 bases from V and 1 from J, leaving 9 bases between them. The germline V gene encodes CDR1 PRHDT and CDR2 FYEKMQ (reference sequence). This CDR3 is built from 13 residues.

This TCR was sampled from an older woman with acute or convalescent COVID-19. Specimen: peripheral blood. The rearrangement links TRBV13 to TRBJ2-7; a possible D gene is TRBD1 (6 bases). In DNA, the CDR3 is TGTGCCAGCAGCCCTAGGGGGTCCTACGAGCAGTACTTC. It specifies CASSPRGSYEQYF. The entire variable domain, with the rest obtained from reference TRBV13 and TRBJ2-7, is as follows: AAGVIQSPRHLIKEKRETATLKCYPIPRHDTVYWYQQGPGQDPQFLISFYEKMQSDKGSIPDRFSAQQFSDYHSELNMSSLELGDSALYFCASSPRGSYEQYFGPGTRLTVT.